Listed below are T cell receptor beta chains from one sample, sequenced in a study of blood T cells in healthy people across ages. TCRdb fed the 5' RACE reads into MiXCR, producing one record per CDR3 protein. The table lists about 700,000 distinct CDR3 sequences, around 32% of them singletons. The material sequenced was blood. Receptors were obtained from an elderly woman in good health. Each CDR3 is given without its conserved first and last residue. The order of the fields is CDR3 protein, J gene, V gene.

CDR3: ASSLARGGDTQY; J: TRBJ2-3; V: TRBV7-2
CDR3: SVEQGVGEQY; J: TRBJ2-7; V: TRBV29-1
CDR3: ASSANTQY; J: TRBJ2-3; V: TRBV7-2
CDR3: ASNPGDGFYGYT; J: TRBJ1-2; V: TRBV28
CDR3: ASSYVLAGGHNEQY; J: TRBJ2-7; V: TRBV6-2/TRBV6-3
CDR3: ASSQDVSLSGANVLT; J: TRBJ2-6; V: TRBV4-1
CDR3: ASSLGLAGGLFEQF; J: TRBJ2-1; V: TRBV7-8
CDR3: ASSPPGGGTEAF; J: TRBJ1-1; V: TRBV6-5
CDR3: AWSVAGGITDTQY; J: TRBJ2-3; V: TRBV30
CDR3: ASTLGVGYGYT; J: TRBJ1-2; V: TRBV12-3/TRBV12-4
CDR3: ASSQVQGAQPQPQH; J: TRBJ1-5; V: TRBV4-1
CDR3: SAREVATNEKLF; J: TRBJ1-4; V: TRBV20-1
CDR3: ASSQEAGRGYT; J: TRBJ1-2; V: TRBV4-3
CDR3: ASSLSVGGRETQY; J: TRBJ2-5; V: TRBV7-2
CDR3: ASSDVKSTDTQY; J: TRBJ2-3; V: TRBV6-1
CDR3: ACSQDISSTSAYGYT; J: TRBJ1-2; V: TRBV4-2
CDR3: SGARSSYNEQF; J: TRBJ2-1; V: TRBV29-1
CDR3: ASSLSRDRAEQY; J: TRBJ2-7; V: TRBV7-6
CDR3: ASSLHAGGGRGTEAF; J: TRBJ1-1; V: TRBV12-3/TRBV12-4
CDR3: ASSDRAGGYNEQF; J: TRBJ2-1; V: TRBV10-2
CDR3: ASSPGLDTEAF; J: TRBJ1-1; V: TRBV18
CDR3: ASSLDQGQGYEQY; J: TRBJ2-7; V: TRBV7-2
CDR3: ASRRSGTDSGNTIY; J: TRBJ1-3; V: TRBV6-5
CDR3: ASSLSTSRGADTQY; J: TRBJ2-3; V: TRBV11-2
CDR3: ASGESTGLRGNQPQH; J: TRBJ1-5; V: TRBV12-5
CDR3: ASSLRGVGQPQH; J: TRBJ1-5; V: TRBV7-9
CDR3: SATGTGEETQY; J: TRBJ2-5; V: TRBV20-1
CDR3: ASSQGQEVGDTQY; J: TRBJ2-3; V: TRBV5-4
CDR3: ASSEGGYNEQF; J: TRBJ2-1; V: TRBV5-1
CDR3: ASSRGRGFRNTEAF; J: TRBJ1-1; V: TRBV7-9
CDR3: ASSFQALGPSNEKLF; J: TRBJ1-4; V: TRBV5-1
CDR3: ASSLTTGTTEAF; J: TRBJ1-1; V: TRBV4-3
CDR3: ASSQDGGLGGDTQY; J: TRBJ2-3; V: TRBV3-1
CDR3: SASPRAGGVTNEKLF; J: TRBJ1-4; V: TRBV20-1
CDR3: AISGLRTGATYEQY; J: TRBJ2-7; V: TRBV10-3
CDR3: ASSVGPSSYNEQF; J: TRBJ2-1; V: TRBV19
CDR3: ASSVGFEQY; J: TRBJ2-7; V: TRBV2
CDR3: VSSPGSSIRGYNEQF; J: TRBJ2-1; V: TRBV5-1
CDR3: SVEDQDGGLYGYT; J: TRBJ1-2; V: TRBV29-1
CDR3: ASMEGGFGPNQPQH; J: TRBJ1-5; V: TRBV6-2/TRBV6-3
CDR3: ASSFIWDSSMNTEAF; J: TRBJ1-1; V: TRBV28
CDR3: ASSELETSGYNEQF; J: TRBJ2-1; V: TRBV25-1
CDR3: ASSLFRTDYEQY; J: .; V: TRBV7-2
CDR3: ASSSLDRGSYNEQF; J: TRBJ2-1; V: TRBV19
CDR3: ASSFRPGGPDTQY; J: TRBJ2-3; V: TRBV27
CDR3: ASSERWTGGSPLH; J: TRBJ1-6; V: TRBV10-2
CDR3: SARDPSSGGYNEQF; J: TRBJ2-1; V: TRBV20-1
CDR3: SATPRGLSINQPQH; J: TRBJ1-5; V: TRBV20-1
CDR3: ASSISQESTDTQY; J: TRBJ2-3; V: TRBV19
CDR3: ASSPRDRIAYEQY; J: TRBJ2-7; V: TRBV13
CDR3: ASSQTSGSGANVLT; J: TRBJ2-6; V: TRBV4-2
CDR3: AASRVGGGTYNEQF; J: TRBJ2-1; V: TRBV15
CDR3: AISDLQSNQPQH; J: TRBJ1-5; V: TRBV10-3
CDR3: AWSVGLRARETQY; J: TRBJ2-5; V: TRBV30
CDR3: SATGLARLAGSATTDTQY; J: TRBJ2-3; V: TRBV29-1
CDR3: ASSLQAAGGETQY; J: TRBJ2-5; V: TRBV5-1
CDR3: ASSGLGGKNSPLH; J: TRBJ1-6; V: TRBV7-2